One sample yielded the 22 T cell receptor beta chains listed below, sequenced in a study of cytomegalovirus exposure and HLA in healthy donors. TCRdb keeps only in-frame clones here, not all; method: immunoSEQ multiplex PCR. The table includes over 200,000 clones, 88% detected once. The sequencing sample was made of PBMCs. Receptors originate from a woman between 18 and 29 years old in good health and CMV-seronegative.

The J gene is TRBJ2-1, the V gene TRBV28, with D possibly being TRBD2 (5 bases). Germline V gene sequence: CDR1 MDHEN, CDR2 SYDVKM. The CDR3 covers 17 residues. Trimming stripped 6 bases from V and 1 base from J, with 19 bases between. CDR3 loop: CASRESGRVVSYNEQFF. The CDR3 DNA reads as TGTGCCAGCAGGGAAAGCGGACGGGTGGTTTCCTACAATGAGCAGTTCTTC. Supplemented by reference TRBV28 and TRBJ2-1, the full variable domain reads DVKVTQSSRYLVKRTGEKVFLECVQDMDHENMFWYRQDPGLGLRLIYFSYDVKMKEKGDIPEGYSVSREKKERFSLILESASTNQTSMYLCASRESGRVVSYNEQFFGPGTRLTVL.

This clone was seen once. The genes are TRBV2 and TRBJ2-1; the D gene is possibly TRBD2 (6 bases). V lost 2 bases, J lost 6 bases, and 14 bases lay in between. CDR3 length: 15 residues. Germline V gives CDR1 SNHLY, CDR2 FYNNEI. The CDR3 bases are TGTGCCAGCAGTGAACTGGAGGGAAAGGGCAATGAGCAGTTCTTC. Residues: CASSELEGKGNEQFF.

CDR3 protein: CASSYSGVAGNTIYF. DNA for the CDR3: TGCGCCAGCAGCTATTCCGGGGTTGCTGGAAACACCATATATTTT. The chain carries TRBV5-1 and TRBJ1-3; D gene unclear. The germline V and J ends were trimmed by 3 bases and 2 bases, with 12 bases remaining between them. CDR1 and CDR2 (germline): SGHRS, YFSETQ. The CDR3 is made up of 15 amino acids.

V usage is TRBV7-9 and J usage is TRBJ2-1; TRBD1 is a possible D gene (6 bases). The CDR3 runs to 14 residues. Germline V CDR1 and CDR2: SEHNR, FQNEAQ (reference sequence). Trimming pared 1 base from V and 9 bases from J, leaving 13 bases between. The CDR3 DNA is TGTGCCAGCAGCTTAGTGGCAGGGGCGGGTGAGCAGTTCTTC. It codes for CASSLVAGAGEQFF.

The chain links TRBV5-4 to TRBJ2-3; 9 bases are a match to TRBD2. The ends lost 0 bases at V and 2 bases at J; junction bases unmatched: 16. In germline, CDR1 is SGHNT, CDR2 YYREEE (reference sequence). The CDR3 is made up of 20 amino acids. CDR3 protein: CASSLGLSGGAGFFTDTQYF. Written as DNA, the CDR3 is TGTGCCAGCAGCTTGGGTCTTAGCGGGGGAGCGGGATTCTTCACAGATACGCAGTATTTT.

The chain carries TRBV19 and TRBJ2-7; 10 nucleotides agree with TRBD1. Trimming cost V 5 bases and J 7 bases; bases outside gene matches: 14. The CDR3 spans 16 residues. Germline CDR1 reads LNHDA; CDR2 reads SQIVND (reference sequence). DNA of the CDR3: TGTGCCAGTAGTGACCTAAGACAGGGGGCAGCGCAAGAGCAGTACTTC. Protein sequence: CASSDLRQGAAQEQYF.

The rearrangement uses TRBV2 and TRBJ2-5; 10 positions match TRBD1. Trimming removed 6 bases from V and 5 bases from J; junction bases left unmatched: 3. The V gene's germline CDR1 is SNHLY and CDR2 FYNNEI. The CDR3 totals 13 residues. The CDR3 here is CASSPGQGETQYF. CDR3 sequence (DNA): TGTGCCAGCAGCCCGGGACAGGGGGAGACCCAGTACTTC. Together with reference TRBV2 and TRBJ2-5, the CDR3 gives the full variable domain: EPEVTQTPSHQVTQMGQEVILRCVPISNHLYFYWYRQILGQKVEFLVSFYNNEISEKSEIFDDQFSVERPDGSNFTLKIRSTKLEDSAMYFCASSPGQGETQYFGPGTRLLVL.

This clone was detected once. The J gene is TRBJ2-1, the V gene TRBV15; 11 bases match TRBD2. Germline CDR1 LNHNV, CDR2 YYDKDF (reference sequence). The CDR3 consists of 14 residues. The V and J ends lost 4 bases and 6 bases, in that order; junction bases with no gene match: 2. The CDR3 region has the DNA TGTGCCACCAGCAAGGGACTAGCGGCCAATGAGCAGTTCTTC. The encoded protein is CATSKGLAANEQFF.

The CDR3 is CASSLVLYLGYTF. CDR3 bases: TGTGCCAGCAGCTTAGTATTGTACCTAGGCTACACCTTC. The genes are TRBV7-9 and TRBJ1-2; D remains unclear. CDR1 is SEHNR, CDR2 FQNEAQ, per germline (reference sequence). CDR3 length equals 13 residues. The V and J ends lost 1 base and 8 bases respectively, with 11 bases between them.

The rearrangement links TRBV2 to TRBJ1-5, with D possibly TRBD1 on 5 matching bases. Germline assignment: CDR1 SNHLY and CDR2 FYNNEI. The CDR3 totals 16 residues. With 3 bases removed from V and 4 bases from J, the gap between germline ends came to 16 bases. The DNA of the CDR3 is TGTGCCAGCAGTGATAGGACACCCCTAGGGAATCAGCCCCAGCATTTT. As protein: CASSDRTPLGNQPQHF.

CDR3 residues: CASSLISGQGRGYTF. DNA of the CDR3: TGTGCCAGCAGTTTAATCTCGGGACAGGGACGTGGCTACACCTTC. V usage is TRBV27 and J usage is TRBJ1-2, with TRBD1 matching over 9 bases. The trim removed 2 bases at V and 7 bases at J, leaving 8 bases unmatched. This CDR3 is built from 15 residues. Germline assignment: CDR1 MNHEY and CDR2 SMNVEV (reference sequence).

The rearrangement links TRBV28 to TRBJ1-4; D gene unclear. V shed 3 bases and J shed 5 bases, with 10 bases lying between them. Germline CDR1 and CDR2: MDHEN and SYDVKM. The CDR3 loop spans 14 amino acids. The DNA for the CDR3 is TGTGCCAGCAGTTTTCAGCCACTAAATGAAAAACTGTTTTTT. Translating gives CASSFQPLNEKLFF.

The chain uses TRBV29-1 and TRBJ1-1; no firm D call. The CDR3 runs to 12 residues. The germline CDR1 and CDR2 sequences are SQVTM and ANQGSEA. Between the trimmed V and J ends, which lost 3 bases and 2 bases, there was a span of 7 bases. Here the CDR3 reads CSVDEINTEAFF. The CDR3 bases are TGCAGCGTTGACGAGATAAACACTGAAGCTTTCTTT.

The chain uses TRBV30 and TRBJ1-1; D is unclear. The CDR3 runs 13 residues. Germline CDR1 reads GTSNPN; CDR2 reads SVGIG (reference sequence). The ends were cut back, 5 bases at V and 1 base at J, with 11 bases in the middle. CDR3 region: CAWARFRNTEAFF. The CDR3 bases are TGTGCCTGGGCACGGTTTCGGAACACTGAAGCTTTCTTT.

The V gene is TRBV29-1, the J gene TRBJ2-2; D might be TRBD1 (5 bases). This CDR3 is 13 amino acids long. The germline V gene encodes CDR1 SQVTM and CDR2 ANQGSEA. V was shortened by 0 bases and J by 6 bases, with 8 bases between the two germline ends. CDR3 sequence: CSVEDVGPGELFF. The CDR3, as DNA: TGCAGCGTTGAAGACGTGGGGCCCGGGGAGCTGTTTTTT.

The gene calls are TRBV29-1 and TRBJ2-1, with D tentatively TRBD2 (6 bases). Per the germline V gene, CDR1 is SQVTM and CDR2 is ANQGSEA. Trimming removed 3 bases at V and 4 bases at J, with 25 bases between. The CDR3 loop spans 18 amino acids. The CDR3 nucleotides are TGCAGCGTTGAGCGCCTCACTAGCTCGAATATAGAATACAATGAGCAGTTCTTC. It encodes CSVERLTSSNIEYNEQFF.

The chain links TRBV4-1 to TRBJ1-4; 7 bases agree with TRBD1. The V gene's germline CDR1 is MGHRA and CDR2 YSYEKL. CDR3 size: 18 residues. The V segment lost 1 base and the J segment 5 bases; nucleotides outside the gene matches: 13. In DNA, the CDR3 is TGCGCCAGCAGCCAAGGTTCCATTGGCAGGGGGTGGAATGAAAAACTGTTTTTT. It encodes CASSQGSIGRGWNEKLFF.

The chain links TRBV7-3 to TRBJ1-1; tentative D call: TRBD1 (5 bases). The V gene lost 2 bases and the J gene lost 4 bases, with 11 bases spanning the gap. Germline lookup yields CDR1 SGHTA and CDR2 FQGTGA. This CDR3 is built from 14 residues. CDR3 sequence reads: CASSLGASSTEAFF. In DNA form, the CDR3 reads TGTGCCAGCAGCTTAGGGGCCTCGAGCACTGAAGCTTTCTTT.

J is TRBJ2-1 and V is TRBV27; 11 bases fit TRBD2. J was trimmed by 2 bases and V by 7 bases; bases with no gene match: 4. The CDR3 consists of 15 residues. In germline, CDR1 is MNHEY, CDR2 SMNVEV (reference sequence). The CDR3 DNA reads as TGTGCCAGCAAGCGGACTAGCGGGCCCTACAATGAGCAGTTCTTC. Amino acids: CASKRTSGPYNEQFF.

This clone has just a few counts. V usage is TRBV28 and J usage is TRBJ2-7, with D perhaps TRBD2 (5 bases). V was clipped by 4 bases and J by 1 base, with 11 bases between them. Per the germline V gene, CDR1 is MDHEN and CDR2 is SYDVKM. The length of the CDR3 is 14 residues. In DNA form, the CDR3 reads TGTGCCAGCAGTTCCAGTGGACTGTCCTACGAGCAGTACTTC. Translated, it gives CASSSSGLSYEQYF. The full variable domain, completed using reference TRBV28 and TRBJ2-7, is DVKVTQSSRYLVKRTGEKVFLECVQDMDHENMFWYRQDPGLGLRLIYFSYDVKMKEKGDIPEGYSVSREKKERFSLILESASTNQTSMYLCASSSSGLSYEQYFGPGTRLTVT.

The chain carries TRBV11-2 and TRBJ2-5; 9 bases agree with TRBD2. The germline gives CDR1 SGHAT, CDR2 FQNNGV. V was pared by 1 base and J by 3 bases, with 0 bases of the junction left unmatched. CDR3 size: 14 residues. The CDR3 is CASSLGLAEETQYF. CDR3 nucleotides: TGTGCCAGCAGCTTAGGACTAGCGGAAGAGACCCAGTACTTC.

The sample holds one count of this clone. The V gene is TRBV4-2, the J gene TRBJ2-1, with 10 bases fitting TRBD2. V lost 7 bases, J lost 0 bases, and 3 bases stayed unmatched. The CDR3 spans 15 residues. Germline V lookup: CDR1 LGHNA, CDR2 YNFKEQ. CDR3 region: CASNPSGSSYNEQFF. The CDR3 bases are TGTGCCAGCAACCCTAGCGGGAGCTCCTACAATGAGCAGTTCTTC.